The rows below give T cell receptor beta chains drawn from one sample of a study of human T cells and chemical hapten exposure. TCRdb re-derived calls from the RACE reads in MiXCR, one entry per CDR3 protein. The table lists 75,000 to 90,000 distinct CDR3 sequences, 12% of them singletons. The sample was whole blood, taken in connection with sensitization to the hapten diphenylcyclopropenone (DPC). Every receptor here comes from a woman aged 55 to 70 with alopecia areata. Some clones in this sample may be carry-over from other donors' samples. CDR3s include the opening cysteine and the closing phenylalanine or tryptophan. A D gene is named only where the DNA matches it firmly.

v_gene | d_gene | CDR3aa
TRBV29-1 | TRBD1 | CSVVRQGLTYEQYF
TRBV3-1 | - | CASRPGDRDQYF
TRBV6-5 | - | CASSYADRNEQYF
TRBV29-1 | - | CSAPLDGHEAFF
TRBV10-2 | TRBD1 | CASRGTGANSSPLHF
TRBV10-3 | - | CATAGSSYNEQFF
TRBV7-6 | - | CASSSVAGAGSGELFF
TRBV20-1 | - | CSVSGGRVNTEAFF
TRBV9 | - | CASSVSRVSEAFF
TRBV7-9 | - | CASSFFQNTEAFF
TRBV7-8 | TRBD2 | CASILAVQETQYF
TRBV7-2 | - | CASSLRLASEETQYF
TRBV18 | - | CASSPPRVYNEQFF
TRBV5-1 | - | CASSGEFGYTF
TRBV20-1 | TRBD1 | CSARDLAGTGFYNEQFF
TRBV5-6 | - | CASSPRSSGAYNEQFF
TRBV7-9 | TRBD1 | CASSLTGTVPNYGYTF
TRBV3-1 | TRBD2 | CASSRPQAGGVGYEQYF
TRBV12-1 | - | CASRPTGGANTEAFF
TRBV5-1 | - | CASSLKTGNTEAFF
TRBV28 | TRBD1 | CASSDTRGPGEQYF
TRBV5-1 | - | CASSVQGYRDTQYF
TRBV6-5 | - | CASGGVGTDTQYF
TRBV29-1 | TRBD2 | CSVHKTTSGGPEGF
TRBV29-1 | - | CSVGTASTDTQYF
TRBV9 | - | CASRYRSYNEQFF
TRBV20-1 | - | CSALGTSGQFF
TRBV11-2 | TRBD1 | CASSFSYRGIGNIQYF
TRBV7-7 | TRBD2 | CASSFGGITDTQYF
TRBV4-1 | TRBD2 | CASKSGGAEEQYF
TRBV12-3/TRBV12-4 | TRBD2 | CASSSGAGVYNEQFF
TRBV9 | - | CASSVNFGGETQYF
TRBV3-1 | - | CASSQTDQETQYF
TRBV18 | - | CASSPRAGAKNIQYF
TRBV11-1 | - | CASSFGTRAYEQFF
TRBV11-1 | - | CASAPRGGDYEQYF
TRBV7-9 | - | CASSSDGNQPQHF
TRBV12-3/TRBV12-4 | TRBD2 | CASSFLAGDTQYF
TRBV13 | - | CASSNPQETQYF
TRBV3-1 | - | CASSQYGNEQFF